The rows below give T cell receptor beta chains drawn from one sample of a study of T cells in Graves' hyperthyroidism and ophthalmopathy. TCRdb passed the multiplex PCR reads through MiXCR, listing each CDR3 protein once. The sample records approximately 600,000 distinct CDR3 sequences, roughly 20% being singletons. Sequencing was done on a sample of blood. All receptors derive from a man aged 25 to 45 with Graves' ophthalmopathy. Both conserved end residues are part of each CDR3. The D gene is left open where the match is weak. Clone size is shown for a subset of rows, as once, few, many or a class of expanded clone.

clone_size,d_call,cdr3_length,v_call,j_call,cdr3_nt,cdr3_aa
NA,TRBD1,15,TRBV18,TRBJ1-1,TGTGCCAGCTCACCACGACAGGGAAAGGGCACTGAAGCTTTCTTT,CASSPRQGKGTEAFF
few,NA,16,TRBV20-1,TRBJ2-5,TGCAGTGCTAGCCCTAGGGGACGCCTGGCTGTGAAGACCCAGTACTTC,CSASPRGRLAVKTQYF
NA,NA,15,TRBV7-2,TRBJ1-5,TGTGCCAGCAGCTTAGCCGGGGGGATAAATCAGCCCCAGCATTTT,CASSLAGGINQPQHF
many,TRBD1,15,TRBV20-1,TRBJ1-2,TGCAGTGGGGACAGGAGGACGAATCAACCCCTAGGCTACACCTTC,CSGDRRTNQPLGYTF
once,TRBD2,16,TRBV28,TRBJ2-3,TGTGCCAGCAGCCGTACTAGCGGGAGGGAAACAGATACGCAGTATTTT,CASSRTSGRETDTQYF
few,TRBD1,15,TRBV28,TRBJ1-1,TGTGCCAGCAGGCCAGGGGGCGCTGGGAACACTGAAGCTTTCTTT,CASRPGGAGNTEAFF
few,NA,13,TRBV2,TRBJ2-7,TGTGCCAGCAGAGGGACTCTCTCCTACGAGCAGTACTTC,CASRGTLSYEQYF
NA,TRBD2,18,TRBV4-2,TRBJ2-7,TGTGCCAGCAGCCAAGAAACCACTAGACTAGCGGGAGTCTACGAGCAGTACTTC,CASSQETTRLAGVYEQYF
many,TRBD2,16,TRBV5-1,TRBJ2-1,TGCGCCAGCGTTCGGACGCCCGGGAGGCCACACGATGAGCAGTTCTTC,CASVRTPGRPHDEQFF
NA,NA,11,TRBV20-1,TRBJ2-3,TGCAGTGCTAGATGGGCAGATACGCAGTATTTT,CSARWADTQYF